The present T cell receptor (beta chain) was sequenced within a study of CD8+ T cells in alopecia areata. Across the study: The study gave treated patients oral tofacitinib at 5 to 10 mg twice daily.

Comments on this clone: The antigen remains undetermined.

The CDR3 length is 16 residues. Germline V lookup: CDR1 SGHRS, CDR2 YFSETQ. Trimming removed 4 bases from V and 1 base from J, with 15 bases in between. Treatment indicated: oral pan-JAK inhibitor, 5-10 mg twice daily. Regarding the study as a whole: More clonal than normal scalp was lesional scalp, particularly alopecia totalis/universalis. In blood and scalp, many expanded lesional clones persisted during tofacitinib. In scalp, tofacitinib significantly decreased clonality and expanded CD8+ clones among the top 100.

Reverse transcribed after extraction, RNA yielded cDNA as the sequencing template. Repertoires were generated with immunoSEQ multiplex PCR, while TCRdb's copy carries only in-frame clones and drops some. The table records approximately 180,000 clones, less than 70% of them present only once. This material consisted of CD8+ T cells sorted from blood, taken at week 24, from a patient treated with tofacitinib. The receptor was isolated from a human donor with alopecia areata. V gene TRBV5-1 combines with J gene TRBJ2-1; either TRBD1 or TRBD2 may supply D (5 bases each). The CDR3 loop is CASSQGRGRSYNEQFF. CDR3 nucleotide sequence: TGCGCCAGCAGCCAGGGCCGCGGGCGTTCCTACAATGAGCAGTTCTTC.